Following are 26 T cell receptor beta chains from one sample sequenced in a study of blood T cell repertoires in COVID-19. Profiled with immunoSEQ multiplex PCR; TCRdb holds only in-frame clones, not every one. The sample has some 200,000 clones, roughly nine tenths seen once; the top ten hold over 3%. Specimen: PBMCs or T cells enriched from blood (not recorded which). All receptors derive from a woman in her forties or fifties in a cohort exposed to, infected with or recovered from COVID-19 (not recorded which).

V usage is TRBV5-1 and J usage is TRBJ1-1; D is perhaps TRBD1 (6 bases). Trimming pared 4 bases from V and 0 bases from J, leaving 25 bases between. Germline CDR1 is SGHRS and CDR2 is YFSETQ. The CDR3 totals 19 residues. Here the CDR3 DNA reads TGCGCCAGCAGCCTTCTACCGGGAGGGGGAAGGACGGTGAACACTGAAGCTTTCTTT. Its protein is CASSLLPGGGRTVNTEAFF.

This sequence joins TRBV6-1 and TRBJ2-7; a possible D gene is TRBD2 (6 bases). The CDR3 spans 15 residues. CDR1 MNHNS and CDR2 SASEGT come from the germline V gene. Trimming took off 7 bases at V and 4 bases at J, with 20 bases between the two ends. CDR3 sequence (DNA): TGTGCCAGCACCATTGGGTCGGGGGTCTCATACGAGCAGTACTTC. Translated: CASTIGSGVSYEQYF.

The chain joins TRBV27 to TRBJ2-7; 8 nucleotides align to TRBD1. The germline V gene encodes CDR1 MNHEY and CDR2 SMNVEV (reference sequence). V lost 5 bases and J lost 6; bases outside the gene matches: 9. The CDR3 length is 14 residues. The CDR3 region is CASSPLGQVSEQYF. Here the CDR3 DNA reads TGTGCCAGCAGTCCCTTGGGACAGGTCAGCGAGCAGTACTTC.

The chain uses TRBV7-3 and TRBJ2-5; D is perhaps TRBD2 (5 bases). This CDR3 has 13 amino acids. V dropped 5 bases and J dropped 4 bases, with 11 bases sitting between them. Germline CDR1 SGHTA, CDR2 FQGTGA. For the CDR3, the DNA is TGTGCCAGCAGCCCTGACTACTCAGAGACCCAGTACTTC. Its protein product is CASSPDYSETQYF.

Written as DNA, the CDR3 is TGTGCCAGCAGTGGACAGGTTACCTACGAGCAGTACTTC. It translates to CASSGQVTYEQYF. V gene TRBV2 combines with J gene TRBJ2-7, with D perhaps matching TRBD1 (6 bases). The CDR3 runs 13 residues. Germline V gives CDR1 SNHLY, CDR2 FYNNEI. V lost 4 bases and J 2 bases, leaving 9 bases between the germline ends.

The chain links TRBV9 to TRBJ1-2, with D hard to call. CDR1 and CDR2 from the germline V gene are SGDLS and YYNGEE. Trimming took off 3 bases at V and 8 bases at J, with 11 bases between the two ends. CDR3 length: 12 amino acids. The CDR3, as DNA: TGTGCCAGCAGCGACCCGGGAGGGGGCTACACCTTC. It is translated as CASSDPGGGYTF.

J is TRBJ1-3 and V is TRBV28; D not certain. V was cut by 5 bases and J by 0 bases, with 8 bases left in between. CDR3 length: 14 amino acids. Germline loops: CDR1 MDHEN, CDR2 SYDVKM. CDR3 nucleotide sequence: TGTGCCAGCAGTCCGCAGGACTCTGGAAACACCATATATTTT. Protein product: CASSPQDSGNTIYF.

This chain joins TRBV7-2 and TRBJ2-7; 9 bases agree with TRBD1. The CDR3 runs to 14 residues. CDR1 is SGHTA and CDR2 is FQGNSA in the germline V gene. Germline trimming cut 4 bases from V and 2 bases from J; bases unmatched to any gene: 3. CDR3 amino acids: CASSSTGGAYEQYF. CDR3 bases: TGTGCCAGCAGCTCGACAGGGGGGGCCTACGAGCAGTACTTC.

The V call is TRBV18, the J call TRBJ2-6; 8 bases align to TRBD1. V lost 3 bases to trimming and J lost 2 bases; unmatched junction nucleotides: 0. The CDR3 covers 15 residues. The germline V gene encodes CDR1 KGHSH and CDR2 LQKENI. The DNA of the CDR3 is TGTGCCAGCTCACCGGACAGGGCTGGGGCCAACGTCCTGACTTTC. As protein: CASSPDRAGANVLTF.

J is TRBJ1-2 and V is TRBV27, with D possibly being TRBD1 (5 bases). This CDR3 has 15 residues. V was clipped by 3 bases and J by 4 bases, with 15 bases between them. The V gene's germline CDR1 is MNHEY and CDR2 SMNVEV (reference sequence). DNA for the CDR3: TGTGCCAGCAGTTTTGCGGACAAGCCGATCTATGGCTACACCTTC. Its protein product is CASSFADKPIYGYTF.

J is TRBJ2-2 and V is TRBV9, with 7 bases identical to TRBD2. Germline V lookup: CDR1 SGDLS, CDR2 YYNGEE. The CDR3 covers 14 residues. V shed 4 bases and J 6 bases; nucleotides not matched to a gene: 6. The DNA for the CDR3 is TGTGCCAGCAGCATACGGGGGGACCCCGGGGAGCTGTTTTTT. This sequence encodes CASSIRGDPGELFF.

The chain employs TRBV28 and TRBJ2-1, with a weak D call TRBD2 (5 bases). CDR3 length: 15 amino acids. The germline V and J ends were trimmed by 2 bases and 5 bases, with 13 bases remaining between them. CDR1 is MDHEN and CDR2 is SYDVKM in the germline V gene. The CDR3: CASSLPPGLNNEQFF. CDR3 in DNA: TGTGCCAGCAGTTTACCCCCGGGGTTAAACAATGAGCAGTTCTTC.

V gene TRBV3-1 (or the pseudogene TRBV3-2) combines with J gene TRBJ2-5, with 13 bases fitting TRBD2. The ends lost 8 bases at V and 6 bases at J; junction bases unmatched: 9. The CDR3 runs to 15 residues. Germline V gene data show CDR1 as LGHDT and CDR2 as YNNKEL (reference sequence). This chain's CDR3 is CASGGLAGVRQTQYF. For the CDR3, the DNA is TGTGCCAGCGGCGGACTAGCGGGGGTCCGCCAGACCCAGTACTTC.

For the CDR3, the DNA is TGTGCCAGTAATACAGGGACCACTGAAGCTTTCTTT. This translates into CASNTGTTEAFF. This chain links TRBV19 with TRBJ1-1, with D tentatively TRBD1 (6 bases). The CDR3 runs to 12 residues. The germline V and J ends were trimmed by 7 bases and 4 bases, with 10 bases remaining between them. CDR1 and CDR2 (germline): LNHDA, SQIVND (reference sequence).

The chain links TRBV6-5 to TRBJ1-2; D possibly corresponds to TRBD1 (6 bases). Germline V gene sequence: CDR1 MNHEY, CDR2 SVGAGI. V was pared by 4 bases and J by 4 bases, with 16 bases between. This CDR3 is 15 amino acids long. In DNA form, the CDR3 reads TGTGCCAGCAGTTCCACCCAGGGGTCGACCTATGGCTACACCTTC. The encoded protein is CASSSTQGSTYGYTF.

A single count supports this clone. V gene TRBV2 combines with J gene TRBJ2-7; unclear D gene. The germline CDR1 and CDR2 sequences are SNHLY and FYNNEI. This CDR3 has 12 residues. The V end was cut by 5 bases, the J end by 1 base, with 6 bases between. The CDR3 DNA sequence: TGTGCCAGCAGTTTTAGTTCCTACGAGCAGTACTTC. Translated: CASSFSSYEQYF.

CDR3 coding DNA: TGTGCCAGCAGCTCGGAGTGGGAAAAACTGTTTTTT. It encodes CASSSEWEKLFF. The V call is TRBV11-2, the J call TRBJ1-4; D not resolved. Trimming took off 4 bases at V and 8 bases at J, with 8 bases between the two ends. The CDR3 contains 12 residues. CDR1 and CDR2 from the germline V gene are SGHAT and FQNNGV.

The genes are TRBV9 and TRBJ1-3, with 8 bases lining up with TRBD1. Germline trimming cut 4 bases from V and 2 bases from J; bases unmatched to any gene: 11. The CDR3 is 17 residues long. CDR1 is SGDLS and CDR2 is YYNGEE in the germline V gene. CDR3: CASSRQGSLFTGNTIYF. The CDR3 nucleotides read TGTGCCAGCAGCCGACAGGGGTCTCTATTCACTGGAAACACCATATATTTT.

In this sample, this clone turned up a few times. Different DNA sequences within this sample yield the same CDR3. The chain is built from TRBV19 and TRBJ1-2, with D unclear. V was trimmed by 0 bases and J by 5 bases, leaving 4 bases between them. The CDR3 is made up of 12 amino acids. Germline V CDR1 and CDR2: LNHDA, SQIVND (reference sequence). CDR3 nucleotide sequence: TGTGCCAGTAGTATAGACGGGTATGGCTACACCTTC. It codes for CASSIDGYGYTF.

V is TRBV24-1 and J is TRBJ1-5, with 9 bases lining up with TRBD1. This CDR3 is built from 15 residues. Trimming took 4 bases from V and 4 from J; bases not matched to a gene: 4. Per the germline V gene, CDR1 is KGHDR and CDR2 is SFDVKD. The CDR3 here is CATSDGGTGNQPQHF. DNA of the CDR3: TGTGCCACCAGTGACGGAGGGACAGGGAATCAGCCCCAGCATTTT.

The V gene is TRBV24-1, the J gene TRBJ1-1; 7 bases are shared with TRBD1. Germline assignment: CDR1 KGHDR and CDR2 SFDVKD. This CDR3 comprises 12 residues. V was pared by 3 bases and J by 10 bases, with 4 bases of the junction left unmatched. The CDR3 loop is CATSDNRDRAFF. The CDR3 DNA sequence: TGTGCCACCAGTGATAACCGGGACAGAGCTTTCTTT.

The chain uses TRBV19 and TRBJ2-3; D possibly corresponds to TRBD2 (6 bases). This CDR3 spans 17 amino acids. V was shortened by 6 bases and J by 5 bases, with 24 bases between the two germline ends. Germline V CDR1 and CDR2: LNHDA, SQIVND (reference sequence). The CDR3 nucleotides are TGTGCCAGTAGAAACCCCTTGGGGCGGGGTGGGGGAGATACGCAGTATTTT. Translation: CASRNPLGRGGGDTQYF.

This chain joins TRBV27 and TRBJ2-7; TRBD2 matches 7 bases. This CDR3 comprises 14 residues. The V gene end was trimmed by 5 bases and the J gene end by 3 bases; junction bases not matched to a gene: 7. Germline V lookup: CDR1 MNHEY, CDR2 SMNVEV (reference sequence). DNA for the CDR3: TGTGCCAGCAGTAGCAGCGGGGTTTACTACGAGCAGTACTTC. Protein sequence: CASSSSGVYYEQYF.

The chain couples TRBV7-9 to TRBJ1-2; D is uncertain. CDR1 is SEHNR, CDR2 FQNEAQ, per germline (reference sequence). CDR3 size: 13 residues. V lost 4 bases to trimming and J lost 8 bases, with 14 bases between them. The CDR3 reads CASSSGNRPGYTF. CDR3 sequence (DNA): TGTGCCAGCAGCTCAGGAAATCGGCCAGGCTACACCTTC.

The chain carries TRBV11-3 and TRBJ1-1, with 8 bases aligning to TRBD1. This CDR3 comprises 16 residues. J gave up 2 bases and V 4 bases, and 9 bases lay outside the gene matches. Germline-derived CDR1 and CDR2 are SGHNT and YENEEA. DNA for the CDR3: TGTGCCAGCAGCTCCGGACAGGGCGGATATAACACTGAAGCTTTCTTT. Its translation: CASSSGQGGYNTEAFF. Combining the CDR3 with reference TRBV11-3 and TRBJ1-1 gives the whole variable domain EAGVVQSPRYKIIEKKQPVAFWCNPISGHNTLYWYLQNLGQGPELLIRYENEEAVDDSQLPKDRFSAERLKGVDSTLKIQPAELGDSAVYLCASSSGQGGYNTEAFFGQGTRLTVV.

This clone showed up just a few times. The chain employs TRBV9 and TRBJ2-1; D is unresolved. The CDR3 is made up of 12 amino acids. Germline V lookup: CDR1 SGDLS, CDR2 YYNGEE. The ends were cut back, 1 base at V and 9 bases at J, with 8 bases in the middle. The CDR3 is CASSVISSEQFF. In nucleotides, the CDR3 is TGTGCCAGCAGCGTAATTTCCTCTGAGCAGTTCTTC.